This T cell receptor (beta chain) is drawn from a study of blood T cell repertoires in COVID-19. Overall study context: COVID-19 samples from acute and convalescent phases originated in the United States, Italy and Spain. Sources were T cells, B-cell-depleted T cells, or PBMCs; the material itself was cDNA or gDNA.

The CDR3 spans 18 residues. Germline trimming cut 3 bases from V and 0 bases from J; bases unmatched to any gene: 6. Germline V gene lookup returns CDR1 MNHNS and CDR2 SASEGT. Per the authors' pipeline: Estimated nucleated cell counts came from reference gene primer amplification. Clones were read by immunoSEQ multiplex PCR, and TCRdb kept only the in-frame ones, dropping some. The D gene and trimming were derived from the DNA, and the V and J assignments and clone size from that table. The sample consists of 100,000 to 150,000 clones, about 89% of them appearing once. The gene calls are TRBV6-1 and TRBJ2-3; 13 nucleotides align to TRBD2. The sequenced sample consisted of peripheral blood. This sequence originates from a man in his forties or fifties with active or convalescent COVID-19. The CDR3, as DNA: TGTGCCAGCAGTGATACTAGCGGGGGGGTGGTTAGCACAGATACGCAGTATTTT. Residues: CASSDTSGGVVSTDTQYF.